This entry features one T cell receptor (beta chain) sequence. Its antigen is undetermined. This CDR3 region has 16 residues. V lost 3 bases and J lost 9; bases outside the gene matches: 18. The germline gives CDR1 SGHRS, CDR2 YFSETQ. This record belongs to a study of breast tumors, draining lymph nodes, adjacent tissues. One entry per CDR3 protein, called by TCRdb with MiXCR from the multiplex PCR reads. The top ten hold roughly 4.3% of the sample, which has 150,000 to 250,000 distinct CDR3 sequences, 31% seen once. Breast cancer patients provided tissue from their axillary draining lymph nodes. Findings and caveats of the study: Tumor T cell lymph node origin was a supported hypothesis, not proven. Tumor repertoires ranked between lymph nodes and nontumor tissue in diversity, with V and J gene preferences.

The sequencing input was axillary lymph node tissue. The chain links TRBV5-1 to TRBJ2-7, with TRBD1 identical over 7 bases. This receptor was obtained from a female donor with breast cancer. Some clones in this sample may be carry-over from other donors' samples. The DNA of the CDR3 is TGCGCCAGCAGCTCGTATGTACGGGACAGCTACAACGGGCAGTACTTC. Amino acids: CASSSYVRDSYNGQYF.